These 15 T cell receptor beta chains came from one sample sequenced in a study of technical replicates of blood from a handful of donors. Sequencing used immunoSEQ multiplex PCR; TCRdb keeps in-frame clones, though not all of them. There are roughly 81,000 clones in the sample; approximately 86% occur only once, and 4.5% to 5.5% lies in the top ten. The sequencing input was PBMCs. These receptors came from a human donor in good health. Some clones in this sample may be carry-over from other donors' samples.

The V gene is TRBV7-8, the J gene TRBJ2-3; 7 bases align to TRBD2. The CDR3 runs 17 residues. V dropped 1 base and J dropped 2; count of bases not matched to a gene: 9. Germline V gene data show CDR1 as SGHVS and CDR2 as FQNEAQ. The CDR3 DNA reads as TGTGCCAGCAGCTTAGGGCCCGGGCGGGGGAACACAGATACGCAGTATTTT. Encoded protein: CASSLGPGRGNTDTQYF.

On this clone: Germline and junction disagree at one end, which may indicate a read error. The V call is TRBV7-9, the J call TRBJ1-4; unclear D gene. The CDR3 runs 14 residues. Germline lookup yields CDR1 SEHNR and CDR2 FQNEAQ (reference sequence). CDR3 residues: CASSLITSAGKLFF. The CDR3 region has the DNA TGTGCCAGTAGCTTAATCACCTCAGCGGGAAAACTGTTTTTT.

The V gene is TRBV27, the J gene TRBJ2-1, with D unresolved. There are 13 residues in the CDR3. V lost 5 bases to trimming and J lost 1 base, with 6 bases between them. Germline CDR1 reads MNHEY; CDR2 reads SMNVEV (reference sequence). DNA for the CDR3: TGTGCCAGCAGTCTAGTATCCTACAATGAGCAGTTCTTC. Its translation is CASSLVSYNEQFF.

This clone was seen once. The CDR3, as DNA: TGCGCCAGCAGTCCTACGCGCCACTACGAGCAGTACTTC. Residues: CASSPTRHYEQYF. The V and J genes are TRBV5-1 and TRBJ2-7; D call uncertain. The germline gives CDR1 SGHRS, CDR2 YFSETQ. There are 13 residues in the CDR3. Between the trimmed V and J ends, which lost 5 bases and 3 bases, there was a span of 12 bases. Full variable domain (rest looked up from reference TRBV5-1 and TRBJ2-7): KAGVTQTPRYLIKTRGQQVTLSCSPISGHRSVSWYQQTPGQGLQFLFEYFSETQRNKGNFPGRFSGRQFSNSRSEMNVSTLELGDSALYLCASSPTRHYEQYFGPGTRLTVT.

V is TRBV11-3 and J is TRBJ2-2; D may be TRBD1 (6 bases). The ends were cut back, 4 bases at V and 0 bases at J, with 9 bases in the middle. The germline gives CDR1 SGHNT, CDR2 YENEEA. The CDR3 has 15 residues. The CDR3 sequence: CASSSGTSNTGELFF. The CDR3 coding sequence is TGTGCCAGCAGCTCCGGGACATCGAACACCGGGGAGCTGTTTTTT.

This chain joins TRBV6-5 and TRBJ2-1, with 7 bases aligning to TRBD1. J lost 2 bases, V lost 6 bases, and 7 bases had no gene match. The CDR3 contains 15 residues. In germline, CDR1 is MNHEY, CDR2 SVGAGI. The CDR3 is CASRPGQVTYNEQFF. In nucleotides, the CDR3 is TGTGCCAGCAGACCCGGACAGGTTACCTACAATGAGCAGTTCTTC.

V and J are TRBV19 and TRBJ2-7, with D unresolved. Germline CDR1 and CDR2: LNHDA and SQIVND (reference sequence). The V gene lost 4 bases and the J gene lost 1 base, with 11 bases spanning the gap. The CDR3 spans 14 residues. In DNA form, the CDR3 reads TGTGCCAGTAGTACAACAGAAATATCCTACGAGCAGTACTTC. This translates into CASSTTEISYEQYF. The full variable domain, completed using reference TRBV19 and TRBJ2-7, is DGGITQSPKYLFRKEGQNVTLSCEQNLNHDAMYWYRQDPGQGLRLIYYSQIVNDFQKGDIAEGYSVSREKKESFPLTVTSAQKNPTAFYLCASSTTEISYEQYFGPGTRLTVT.

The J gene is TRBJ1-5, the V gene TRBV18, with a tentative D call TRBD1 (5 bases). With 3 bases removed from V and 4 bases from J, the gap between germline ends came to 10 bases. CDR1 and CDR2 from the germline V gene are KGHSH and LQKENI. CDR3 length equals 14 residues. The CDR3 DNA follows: TGTGCCAGCTCACCTTTGGGGGGGAATCAGCCCCAGCATTTT. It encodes CASSPLGGNQPQHF. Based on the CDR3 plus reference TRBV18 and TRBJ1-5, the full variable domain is NAGVMQNPRHLVRRRGQEARLRCSPMKGHSHVYWYRQLPEEGLKFMVYLQKENIIDESGMPKERFSAEFPKEGPSILRIQQVVRGDSAAYFCASSPLGGNQPQHFGDGTRLSIL.

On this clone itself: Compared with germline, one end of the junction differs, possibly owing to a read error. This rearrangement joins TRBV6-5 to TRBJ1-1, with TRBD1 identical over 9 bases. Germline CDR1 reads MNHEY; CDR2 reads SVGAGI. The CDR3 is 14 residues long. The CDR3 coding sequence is TGTGCCAGCAGTTACGACAGGGGGTACACTGAAGCCTTCTTT. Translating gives CASSYDRGYTEAFF.

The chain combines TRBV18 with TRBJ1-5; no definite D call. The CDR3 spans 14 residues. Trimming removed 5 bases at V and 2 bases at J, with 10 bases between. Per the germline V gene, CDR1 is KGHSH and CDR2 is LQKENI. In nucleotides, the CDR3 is TGTGCCAGCTCATCAGCCGGGGGCAATCAGCCCCAGCATTTT. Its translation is CASSSAGGNQPQHF.

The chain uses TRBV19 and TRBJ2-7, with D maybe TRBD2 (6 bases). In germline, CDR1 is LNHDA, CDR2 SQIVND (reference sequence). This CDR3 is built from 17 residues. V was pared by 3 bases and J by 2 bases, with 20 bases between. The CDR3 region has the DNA TGTGCCAGTAGTATGGGTTCGGGGCGGGACCTAACCTACGAGCAGTACTTC. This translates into CASSMGSGRDLTYEQYF.

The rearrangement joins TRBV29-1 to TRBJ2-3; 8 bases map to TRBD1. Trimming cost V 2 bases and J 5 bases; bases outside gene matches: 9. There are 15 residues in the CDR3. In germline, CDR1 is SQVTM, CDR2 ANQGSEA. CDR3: CSVEKTGVFGDTQYF. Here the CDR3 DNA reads TGCAGCGTTGAAAAGACAGGGGTTTTTGGAGATACGCAGTATTTT.

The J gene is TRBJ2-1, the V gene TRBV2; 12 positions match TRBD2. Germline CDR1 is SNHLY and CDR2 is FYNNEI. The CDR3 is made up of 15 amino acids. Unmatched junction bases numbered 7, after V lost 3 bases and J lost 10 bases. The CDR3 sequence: CASSDAPSGGDEQFF. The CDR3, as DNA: TGTGCCAGCAGTGATGCGCCTAGCGGGGGGGACGAGCAGTTCTTC.

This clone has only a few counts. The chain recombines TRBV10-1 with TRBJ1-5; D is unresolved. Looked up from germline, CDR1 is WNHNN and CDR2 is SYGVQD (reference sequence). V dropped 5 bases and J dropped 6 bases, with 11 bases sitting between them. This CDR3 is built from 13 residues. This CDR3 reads CASSYRGFQPQHF. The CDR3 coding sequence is TGCGCCAGCAGTTACCGCGGGTTTCAGCCCCAGCATTTT.

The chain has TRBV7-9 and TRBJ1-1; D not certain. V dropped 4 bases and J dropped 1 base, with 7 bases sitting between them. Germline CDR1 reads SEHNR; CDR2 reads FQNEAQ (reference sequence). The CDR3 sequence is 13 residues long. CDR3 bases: TGTGCCAGCAGCTCCCGACAGAACACTGAAGCTTTCTTT. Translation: CASSSRQNTEAFF.